Below, 29 T cell receptor beta chains from the same sample are listed, as sequenced in a study of neurological immune-mediated disorders (dated 2019 in TCRdb). Library construction relied on 5' RACE. Sequencing used an Illumina HiSeq 2500. Using fastp trimming at Q25 and MiXCR clonotype assembly, TCRdb reanalyzed the public sequencing data and kept in-frame beta chains. When rows share a CDR3 protein, they turn into one entry using the most common DNA and genes. The sample table records about 58,000 distinct CDR3 sequences; roughly 4% of these occur just once. Of the sample, less than 2% is held by the ten largest clones. What was sequenced was PBMCs. The source of these receptors is a man aged 30-40 years with multiple sclerosis.

This clonotype was counted ten times or more. This chain links TRBV9 with TRBJ2-2; D remains ambiguous. The ends were cut back, 3 bases at V and 8 bases at J, with 5 bases in the middle. The V gene's germline CDR1 is SGDLS and CDR2 YYNGEE. There are 11 residues in the CDR3. CDR3 residues: CASSGVGELFF. DNA of the CDR3: TGTGCCAGCAGCGGTGTGGGGGAGCTGTTTTTT. The whole variable domain, remainder taken from reference TRBV9 and TRBJ2-2, is DSGVTQTPKHLITATGQRVTLRCSPRSGDLSVYWYQQSLDQGLQFLIQYYNGEERAKGNILERFSAQQFPDLHSELNLSSLELGDSALYFCASSGVGELFFGEGSRLTVL.

This clonotype was picked up many times. The V gene is TRBV15, the J gene TRBJ1-1; 9 nucleotides align to TRBD1. Germline CDR1 LNHNV, CDR2 YYDKDF (reference sequence). Trimming at V came to 6 bases and at J to 7 bases, leaving 12 bases not matched to a gene. The length of the CDR3 is 15 residues. CDR3 sequence reads: CATSRSGTGTDEAFF. The CDR3 DNA follows: TGTGCCACCAGTAGATCCGGGACAGGGACCGATGAAGCTTTCTTT. The full variable domain, rest sourced from reference TRBV15 and TRBJ1-1, is DAMVIQNPRYQVTQFGKPVTLSCSQTLNHNVMYWYQQKSSQAPKLLFHYYDKDFNNEADTPDNFQSRRPNTSFCFLDIRSPGLGDTAMYLCATSRSGTGTDEAFFGQGTRLTVV.

This clonotype was seen many times. The chain employs TRBV7-6 and TRBJ2-2, with 8 bases fitting TRBD1. The V and J ends lost 4 bases and 0 bases, in that order; junction bases with no gene match: 1. This CDR3 spans 15 amino acids. In germline, CDR1 is SGHVS, CDR2 FNYEAQ. CDR3 amino acids: CASSSGQANTGELFF. CDR3 bases: TGTGCCAGCAGCTCGGGACAGGCGAACACCGGGGAGCTGTTTTTT.

In this sample, this clonotype turned up many times. The chain links TRBV7-2 to TRBJ2-2; possible D gene TRBD2, 5 bases. The CDR3 runs 13 residues. CDR1 and CDR2 from the germline V gene are SGHTA and FQGNSA. V was cut by 5 bases and J by 4 bases, with 8 bases left in between. CDR3 loop: CASSPRGTGELFF. The CDR3 DNA sequence: TGTGCCAGCAGCCCCCGGGGCACCGGGGAGCTGTTTTTT.

This clonotype has at least ten counts. This rearrangement joins TRBV19 to TRBJ1-1, with D unresolved. From germline, CDR1 is LNHDA and CDR2 SQIVND (reference sequence). This CDR3 is built from 14 residues. V lost 6 bases and J 5 bases, leaving 16 bases between the germline ends. The CDR3 nucleotides are TGTGCCAGTAGCCCGACGGGGTCTCGGACTGAAGCTTTCTTT. Its translation is CASSPTGSRTEAFF.

This clonotype is medium-sized by share. This chain uses TRBV27 with TRBJ2-7, with D unclear. CDR3 length equals 11 residues. The germline gives CDR1 MNHEY, CDR2 SMNVEV (reference sequence). V lost 10 bases to trimming and J lost 3 bases, with 10 bases between them. The DNA of the CDR3 is TGTGCCATCGCCCCTATCTACGAGCAGTACTTC. This translates into CAIAPIYEQYF.

This clonotype came up many times. This chain links TRBV27 with TRBJ1-1; maybe TRBD1 (6 bases). There are 15 residues in the CDR3. Germline loops: CDR1 MNHEY, CDR2 SMNVEV (reference sequence). V gave up 5 bases and J gave up 4 bases, with 17 bases separating them. The CDR3 sequence: CASSRADRTVTEAFF. For the CDR3, the DNA is TGTGCCAGCAGTCGAGCCGACAGGACTGTCACTGAAGCTTTCTTT.

This clonotype was counted ten times or more. V usage is TRBV12-3 or TRBV12-4 and J usage is TRBJ2-4; D gene unclear. V lost 5 bases to trimming and J lost 10 bases, with 9 bases between them. There are 11 residues in the CDR3. The CDR3 protein is CASSQGLIQYF. CDR3 bases: TGTGCCAGCAGTCAAGGCCTTATTCAGTACTTC.

At least ten counts were recorded for this clonotype. DNA of the CDR3: TGTGCCAGCAGTTTAACCAGCTACAATGAGCAGTTCTTC. This encodes CASSLTSYNEQFF. J is TRBJ2-1 and V is TRBV12-3 or TRBV12-4; D is undetermined. The CDR3 extends over 13 amino acids. The V end was cut by 2 bases, the J end by 3 bases, with 5 bases between.

In its sample, this clonotype was seen many times. The CDR3 here is CSARPQPAYEQYF. Here the CDR3 DNA reads TGCAGTGCTAGACCACAGCCAGCCTACGAGCAGTACTTC. The V call is TRBV20-1, the J call TRBJ2-7; D uncertain. CDR1 is DFQATT and CDR2 is SNEGSKA in the germline V gene (reference sequence). The ends were cut back, 2 bases at V and 2 bases at J, with 10 bases in the middle. The CDR3 is 13 residues long.

This clonotype was seen only a few times. One end of the junction does not line up with germline, which may come from a read error. The V gene is TRBV15, the J gene TRBJ1-5, with TRBD1 matching over 8 bases. Germline V gene sequence: CDR1 LNHNV, CDR2 YYDKDF (reference sequence). The CDR3 has 15 residues. CDR3 in DNA: TGTGCCACCAGCAGATCCCAGGGGGCGGGGCAGCCCCAGAATTTT. Encoded protein: CATSRSQGAGQPQNF. The full variable domain, with the rest looked up from reference TRBV15 and TRBJ1-5, is DAMVIQNPRYQVTQFGKPVTLSCSQTLNHNVMYWYQQKSSQAPKLLFHYYDKDFNNEADTPDNFQSRRPNTSFCFLDIRSPGLGDTAMYLCATSRSQGAGQPQNFGDGTRLSIL.

Many counts were recorded for this clonotype. CDR3 region: CASSRLTGRGETQYF. The CDR3 region has the DNA TGTGCCAGCAGCCGGTTAACGGGGAGGGGAGAGACCCAGTACTTC. The J gene is TRBJ2-5, the V gene TRBV28; 7 bases agree with TRBD2. Germline loops: CDR1 MDHEN, CDR2 SYDVKM. The J segment lost 4 bases and the V segment lost 6 bases, leaving 11 bases of the junction unmatched. The CDR3 covers 15 residues.

This clonotype was recorded many times. The rearrangement uses TRBV20-1 and TRBJ2-7, with a weak D call TRBD2 (8 bases). Trimming took 0 bases from V and 3 from J, leaving 21 bases between them. CDR1 DFQATT and CDR2 SNEGSKA come from the germline V gene (reference sequence). The CDR3 runs 17 residues. In nucleotides, the CDR3 is TGCAGTGCTAGAGAAAGTTCGGGAGGGGGCCGGGGCTACGAGCAGTACTTC. It yields the protein CSARESSGGGRGYEQYF.

This clonotype appeared a few times. The chain is built from TRBV12-3 or TRBV12-4 and TRBJ2-5; 8 bases map to TRBD2. V lost 1 base and J lost 2; bases outside the gene matches: 9. The CDR3 covers 17 residues. The DNA for the CDR3 is TGTGCCAGCAGTTTAGGAGGGCGGGCGGGAGGTCAAGAGACCCAGTACTTC. Amino acid sequence: CASSLGGRAGGQETQYF.

This clonotype has ten or more counts. CDR3 region: CASSVAGSSYEQYF. In DNA, the CDR3 is TGTGCCAGCAGTGTAGCAGGGAGCTCCTACGAGCAGTACTTC. The V gene is TRBV25-1, the J gene TRBJ2-7; D tentatively reads TRBD1 or TRBD2 (5 bases each). The CDR3 consists of 14 residues. Germline loops: CDR1 MGHDK, CDR2 SYGVNS. V shed 4 bases and J shed 0 bases, with 10 bases lying between them.

This clonotype was seen repeatedly, ten times or more. The V gene is TRBV3-1, the J gene TRBJ1-6; D perhaps matches TRBD1 (5 bases). The germline V gene has CDR1 LGHDT and CDR2 YNNKEL (reference sequence). V was clipped by 4 bases and J by 5 bases, with 12 bases between them. The CDR3 is 15 amino acids. CDR3 amino acids: CASSPPGRDNSPLHF. The CDR3, as DNA: TGTGCCAGCAGCCCCCCGGGACGGGATAATTCACCCCTCCACTTT.

This clonotype has a count of ten or more. This rearrangement joins TRBV6-5 to TRBJ1-2; the D is unclear. Germline lookup yields CDR1 MNHEY and CDR2 SVGAGI. The V end lost 6 bases, the J end lost 6 bases, and 14 bases lay between the germline ends. CDR3 length: 13 residues. This chain's CDR3 is CASSPFHGNGYTF. Here the CDR3 DNA reads TGTGCCAGCAGCCCCTTTCACGGCAATGGCTACACCTTC.

This clonotype came up many times. The chain combines TRBV20-1 with TRBJ1-5; D remains ambiguous. Germline V gene lookup returns CDR1 DFQATT and CDR2 SNEGSKA (reference sequence). This CDR3 is built from 11 residues. The V end was cut by 0 bases, the J end by 7 bases, with 4 bases between. The CDR3 nucleotides are TGCAGTGCTAGAGATGGGCAGCCCCAGCATTTT. Translation: CSARDGQPQHF.

This clonotype was detected ten times or more. J is TRBJ2-5 and V is TRBV28; D may be TRBD2 (6 bases). Germline-derived CDR1 and CDR2 are MDHEN and SYDVKM. The V end lost 6 bases, the J end lost 5 bases, and 13 bases lay between the germline ends. The CDR3 has 13 amino acids. CDR3 sequence reads: CASRGSGRETQYF. The CDR3 nucleotides are TGTGCCAGCAGGGGATCAGGGAGGGAGACCCAGTACTTC.

The sample holds many counts of this clonotype. V is TRBV3-1 and J is TRBJ1-3; 12 positions match TRBD1. V was clipped by 5 bases and J by 0 bases; unmatched bases: 14. The germline V gene has CDR1 LGHDT and CDR2 YNNKEL (reference sequence). This CDR3 contains 20 residues. In DNA form, the CDR3 reads TGTGCCAGCAGCTATCTACCCGGGACAGGGGGCTCCCTCTCTGGAAACACCATATATTTT. Amino acid sequence: CASSYLPGTGGSLSGNTIYF. Variable domain in full (rest from reference TRBV3-1 and TRBJ1-3): DTAVSQTPKYLVTQMGNDKSIKCEQNLGHDTMYWYKQDSKKFLKIMFSYNNKELIINETVPNRFSPKSPDKAHLNLHINSLELGDSAVYFCASSYLPGTGGSLSGNTIYFGEGSWLTVV.

This clonotype was observed many times. The genes are TRBV9 and TRBJ2-5, with D perhaps matching TRBD2 (6 bases). Trimming took off 3 bases at V and 2 bases at J, with 11 bases between the two ends. Germline V gives CDR1 SGDLS, CDR2 YYNGEE. The CDR3 sequence is 14 residues long. CDR3 protein: CASSAAGTQETQYF. The CDR3 DNA follows: TGTGCCAGCAGCGCAGCCGGGACTCAAGAGACCCAGTACTTC.

In its sample, this clonotype was seen many times. The junction departs from germline at one end; a sequencing error may be responsible. V gene TRBV7-2 combines with J gene TRBJ2-1; 9 nucleotides align to TRBD2. Germline CDR1 SGHTA, CDR2 FQGNSA. The CDR3 spans 16 residues. The chain's CDR3 is CASSLSRRGGGNGQFF. CDR3 nucleotide sequence: TGTGCCAGCAGCTTATCTCGGCGGGGGGGCGGCAATGGGCAGTTCTTC.

Ten or more counts support this clonotype. This chain uses TRBV4-1 with TRBJ2-5; no definite D call. V gave up 0 bases and J gave up 5 bases, with 10 bases separating them. The CDR3 is made up of 14 amino acids. CDR1 is MGHRA, CDR2 YSYEKL, per germline. Here the CDR3 reads CASSQEPAAETQYF. The CDR3 DNA is TGCGCCAGCAGCCAAGAACCAGCTGCGGAGACCCAGTACTTC.

Many counts were recorded for this clonotype. V is TRBV9 and J is TRBJ2-1; TRBD2 matches at 8 bases. The CDR3 totals 16 residues. The V gene's germline CDR1 is SGDLS and CDR2 YYNGEE. The J segment lost 9 bases and the V segment lost 2 bases, leaving 13 bases of the junction unmatched. The CDR3 bases are TGTGCCAGCAGCGTGGGGGCGGGAGGTGCCGGAGGTGAGCAGTTCTTC. Translation: CASSVGAGGAGGEQFF.

CDR3 region: CASSWGQGTSQPQHF. CDR3 nucleotide sequence: TGTGCCAGCAGCTGGGGACAGGGGACAAGTCAGCCCCAGCATTTT. This chain connects TRBV7-2 to TRBJ1-5; 10 bases line up with TRBD1. The V segment lost 4 bases and the J segment 6 bases; nucleotides outside the gene matches: 6. Germline-derived CDR1 and CDR2 are SGHTA and FQGNSA. This CDR3 spans 15 amino acids.

In this sample, this clonotype turned up many times. The chain uses TRBV7-6 and TRBJ1-1; a weak D match, TRBD1 (6 bases). Germline CDR1 is SGHVS and CDR2 is FNYEAQ. The CDR3 is made up of 16 amino acids. V lost 1 base and J 1 base, leaving 13 bases between the germline ends. CDR3 region: CASSLGGGAGNTEAFF. The CDR3 bases are TGTGCCAGCAGCTTAGGGGGGGGCGCTGGGAACACTGAAGCTTTCTTT.

In this sample, this clonotype turned up many times. V and J are TRBV3-1 and TRBJ2-7; 8 bases line up with TRBD2. This CDR3 spans 17 amino acids. Germline V lookup: CDR1 LGHDT, CDR2 YNNKEL (reference sequence). The ends lost 4 bases at V and 3 bases at J; junction bases unmatched: 14. CDR3 coding DNA: TGTGCCAGCAGCCCCACATCATTAGCGGGACTAAACTACGAGCAGTACTTC. Protein product: CASSPTSLAGLNYEQYF.

This clonotype occurred many times. This chain connects TRBV24-1 to TRBJ2-1; 8 nucleotides agree with TRBD1. The CDR3 sequence is 13 residues long. Trimming at V came to 9 bases and at J to 7 bases, leaving 7 bases not matched to a gene. Germline-derived CDR1 and CDR2 are KGHDR and SFDVKD. As DNA, the CDR3 is TGTGCCACCGGGACAGGACCAACTAATGAGCAGTTCTTC. This gives the protein CATGTGPTNEQFF.

This clonotype was recorded at least ten times. V gene TRBV7-8 combines with J gene TRBJ2-2; D call uncertain. The CDR3 is 13 amino acids. V was trimmed by 1 base and J by 7 bases, leaving 7 bases between them. Per the germline V gene, CDR1 is SGHVS and CDR2 is FQNEAQ. CDR3 nucleotides: TGTGCCAGCAGCTTAGAATGGGGCGGGGAGCTGTTTTTT. The encoded protein is CASSLEWGGELFF.